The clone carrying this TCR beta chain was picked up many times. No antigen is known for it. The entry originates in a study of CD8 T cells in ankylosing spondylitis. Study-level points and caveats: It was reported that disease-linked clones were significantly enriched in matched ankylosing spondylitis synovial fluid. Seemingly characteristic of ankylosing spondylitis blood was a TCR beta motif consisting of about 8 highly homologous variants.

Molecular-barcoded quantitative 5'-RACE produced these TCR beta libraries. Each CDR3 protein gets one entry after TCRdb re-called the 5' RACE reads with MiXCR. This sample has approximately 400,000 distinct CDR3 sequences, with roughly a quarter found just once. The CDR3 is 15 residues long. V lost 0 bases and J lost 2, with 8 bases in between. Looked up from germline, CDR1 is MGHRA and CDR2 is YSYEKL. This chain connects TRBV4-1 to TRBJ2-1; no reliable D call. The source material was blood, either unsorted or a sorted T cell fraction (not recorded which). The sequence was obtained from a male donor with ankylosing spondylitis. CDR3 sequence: CASSQERKAYNEQFF. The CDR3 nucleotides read TGCGCCAGCAGCCAAGAGAGAAAAGCCTACAATGAGCAGTTCTTC.